This T cell receptor (beta chain) was obtained from a study of early T cells in non-severe SARS-CoV-2 infection. Study summary: The chains were unpaired, and the sequenced material was bulk RNA from unsorted whole blood. Study-level points and caveats: The VDJdb matching leaned toward anti-spike CD8 responses and overlooked private and CD4 specificities.

The protocol attached unique molecular identifiers to individual cDNA molecules. Each CDR3 protein is one row after TCRdb ran MiXCR on the 5' RACE reads. Seen here are 71,000 or so distinct CDR3 sequences, about 13% observed once, and the top ten hold 11% to 15%. This clonotype has at least ten counts. The antigen remains unidentified. Germline-derived CDR1 and CDR2 are SGHRS and YFSETQ. The CDR3 sequence is 15 residues long. Trimming cost V 2 bases and J 3 bases, with 13 bases left between them. The sequenced material came from whole blood. The chain recombines TRBV5-1 with TRBJ2-3, with D hard to call. This receptor was taken from an adult who was a healthcare worker with PCR-confirmed SARS-CoV-2 infection or an uninfected control (not recorded which). Written as DNA, the CDR3 is TGCGCCAGCAGCTTTATTGCAGAAGCAACAGATACGCAGTATTTT. It is translated as CASSFIAEATDTQYF.